This T cell receptor (beta chain) is drawn from a study of cytomegalovirus exposure and HLA in healthy donors. Study-wide background: Some 91 million unique TCRs from HLA-typed donors were held in an early release of data. Points from the study as a whole: It was reported that TCR beta sequences correctly inferred the HLA-A and HLA-B alleles for most subjects.

These donors counted as nominally healthy when sampled, but unrecorded immune exposures were likely. Germline V gene data show CDR1 as MNHNY and CDR2 as SVGAGI (reference sequence). The CDR3 contains 15 residues. V was clipped by 5 bases and J by 4 bases; unmatched bases: 11. This clone was counted between two and nine times. Its antigen is currently unknown. Primers for the PCR totalled 60 Vbeta and 13 Jbeta. The protocol was immunoSEQ multiplex PCR, while the TCRdb copy is restricted to in-frame clones and leaves out a portion. This repertoire shows 100,000 to 150,000 clones, around four fifths found once; its top ten account for approximately 20%.

The sequenced sample consisted of PBMCs. The genes are TRBV6-6 and TRBJ2-7, with 7 bases lining up with TRBD1. The source of this sequence is a man aged 18 to 29 in good health and CMV-seropositive. The CDR3 DNA reads as TGTGCCAGCAGTCTTAATCCCGACAGGGAATACGAGCAGTACTTC. Protein sequence: CASSLNPDREYEQYF.